This T cell receptor (beta chain) was recorded in a study of OX40 agonist ivuxolimab in advanced cancers. The CDR3 loop spans 16 amino acids. Trimming removed 1 base from V and 4 bases from J, with 16 bases in between. In germline, CDR1 is SGHDN, CDR2 FVKESK. Sequenced by immunoSEQ multiplex PCR; TCRdb stores in-frame clones only, minus some. The data contain tens of thousands of clones, 60% to 80% of them singletons. Whole-study results and caveats: CD4+ and CD8+ T cells in blood underwent clonal expansion by week 6 at 0.1 to 3.0 mg/kg.

With regard to this clone: Antigen: not known.

The sequenced sample was CD4+ or CD8+ T cells sorted from blood, obtained in a trial of the OX40 agonist ivuxolimab. This chain joins TRBV14 and TRBJ2-5; possibly TRBD2 for D (5 bases). This receptor was taken from an adult with an advanced solid tumor such as melanoma, head and neck, liver or kidney cancer. DNA of the CDR3: TGTGCCAGCAGCCAAGGGAGGCAGTCGTTCCGAGAGACCCAGTACTTC. Translated: CASSQGRQSFRETQYF.